A single sample is the source of the 10 T cell receptor beta chains below, sequenced in a study of cytomegalovirus exposure and HLA in healthy donors. The PCR used 60 Vbeta and 13 Jbeta primers. Sequenced by immunoSEQ multiplex PCR; TCRdb stores in-frame clones only, minus some. Of approximately 69,000 clones in the sample, around 74% were seen once. The specimen was PBMCs. These receptors were collected from a woman in her twenties or thirties in good health and CMV-seropositive.

The chain joins TRBV28 to TRBJ2-5; D possibly corresponds to TRBD2 (5 bases). The CDR3 is 13 residues long. Per the germline V gene, CDR1 is MDHEN and CDR2 is SYDVKM. V was trimmed by 2 bases and J by 4 bases, leaving 8 bases between them. The CDR3 loop reads CASSLAAGETQYF. DNA of the CDR3: TGTGCCAGCAGTTTAGCGGCGGGAGAGACCCAGTACTTC. The whole variable domain, filled in from reference TRBV28 and TRBJ2-5, reads DVKVTQSSRYLVKRTGEKVFLECVQDMDHENMFWYRQDPGLGLRLIYFSYDVKMKEKGDIPEGYSVSREKKERFSLILESASTNQTSMYLCASSLAAGETQYFGPGTRLLVL.

For the CDR3, the DNA is TGTGCCAGCAGCTTCACGAACAACTACTACGAGCAGTACTTC. As protein: CASSFTNNYYEQYF. The chain uses TRBV5-6 and TRBJ2-7; no clear D. The ends were cut back, 2 bases at V and 3 bases at J, with 12 bases in the middle. The CDR3 contains 14 residues. Germline V CDR1 and CDR2: SGHDT, YYEEEE.

The chain combines TRBV30 with TRBJ2-2; 7 nucleotides line up with TRBD1. Trimming cost V 2 bases and J 7 bases; bases outside gene matches: 10. The germline V gene has CDR1 GTSNPN and CDR2 SVGIG (reference sequence). This CDR3 is 15 amino acids long. This chain's CDR3 is CAWSSTRGFNGELFF. The CDR3 DNA follows: TGTGCCTGGAGTTCGACCAGGGGGTTTAACGGGGAGCTGTTTTTT.

The rearrangement links TRBV30 to TRBJ2-1, with 8 bases that match TRBD2. Germline loops: CDR1 GTSNPN, CDR2 SVGIG (reference sequence). The CDR3 extends over 16 amino acids. V lost 4 bases and J lost 0; bases outside the gene matches: 8. The CDR3 region is CAWNFQAGGSYNEQFF. The CDR3 DNA reads TGTGCCTGGAACTTTCAGGCGGGGGGCTCCTACAATGAGCAGTTCTTC.

The chain recombines TRBV28 with TRBJ2-7; D is undetermined. Germline V CDR1 and CDR2: MDHEN, SYDVKM. V lost 3 bases and J lost 2, with 8 bases in between. CDR3 length: 13 amino acids. CDR3 loop: CASSFSQAYEQYF. As DNA, the CDR3 is TGTGCCAGCAGTTTCAGTCAAGCCTACGAGCAGTACTTC.

This clone was detected a few times. The rearrangement uses TRBV28 and TRBJ2-1, with a weak D call TRBD2 (5 bases). CDR1 MDHEN and CDR2 SYDVKM come from the germline V gene. The CDR3 totals 16 residues. Trimming cost V 0 bases and J 3 bases, with 12 bases left between them. In nucleotides, the CDR3 is TGTGCCAGCAGTTTATGGAGCGGCTCCAGCTACAATGAGCAGTTCTTC. Translated: CASSLWSGSSYNEQFF.

CDR3 bases: TGTGCCAGCAGCCGCAACGGGCGGGGCAGTACGCCCTACGAGCAGTACTTC. It specifies CASSRNGRGSTPYEQYF. This sequence joins TRBV7-2 and TRBJ2-7; tentatively, D is TRBD2 (6 bases). Germline values: CDR1 SGHTA, CDR2 FQGNSA. CDR3 length: 17 amino acids. The V end was cut by 5 bases, the J end by 2 bases, with 22 bases between.

This clone has only one observation. The rearrangement uses TRBV6-5 and TRBJ1-5, with D hard to call. This CDR3 has 13 amino acids. Germline assignment: CDR1 MNHEY and CDR2 SVGAGI. The ends were cut back, 5 bases at V and 7 bases at J, with 12 bases in the middle. CDR3 region: CASSIGGGQPQHF. CDR3 coding DNA: TGTGCCAGCAGTATCGGTGGAGGACAGCCCCAGCATTTT.

The V gene is TRBV7-2, the J gene TRBJ1-2; 7 nucleotides align to TRBD1. Unmatched junction bases numbered 8, after V lost 5 bases and J lost 8 bases. Per the germline V gene, CDR1 is SGHTA and CDR2 is FQGNSA. The CDR3 is made up of 13 amino acids. The CDR3 DNA reads as TGTGCCAGCAGCCCCCGAGGAGGGGGCGGCTACACCTTC. Translated: CASSPRGGGGYTF.

This clone was recorded a few times. The gene calls are TRBV5-1 and TRBJ2-3, with TRBD2 identical over 8 bases. Per the germline V gene, CDR1 is SGHRS and CDR2 is YFSETQ. V trimming: 0 bases; J trimming: 5 bases; junction bases outside the gene matches: 2. The CDR3 runs 14 residues. CDR3 protein: CASSLELAGDTQYF. The CDR3 DNA reads TGCGCCAGCAGCTTGGAGCTAGCGGGAGATACGCAGTATTTT.